This T cell receptor beta chain was sequenced during a study of identical twins. One entry per CDR3 protein, called by TCRdb with MiXCR from the 5' RACE reads. The data show around 530,000 distinct CDR3 sequences, roughly 15% seen once. In regard to this clonotype: What it binds is unknown.

Study-wide results and caveats: Out-of-frame alpha sequences that twins shared showed excess low generation probability. Memory repertoires showed no such pattern, whereas abundant cord blood beta clonotypes carried fewer insertions.

In addition, the sample was reused for a study of yellow fever vaccine responses in identical twins. From that paper: Reports say the vaccine T cell response in twins looked partly convergent and partly personalized.

The origin of this receptor is a woman between 18 and 29 years old in good health. Sequencing used CD4+ T cells sorted from blood.

This chain's CDR3 is CAISDSGQGGEQYF. In DNA, the CDR3 is TGTGCCATCAGTGACAGTGGACAGGGGGGCGAGCAGTACTTC. V usage is TRBV10-3 and J usage is TRBJ2-7, with 10 bases that match TRBD1. This CDR3 region has 14 residues. The germline V gene encodes CDR1 ENHRY and CDR2 SYGVKD. The J segment lost 6 bases and the V segment lost 3 bases, leaving 5 bases of the junction unmatched.